The 23 T cell receptor beta chains given below trace back to one sample, sequenced in a study of breast tumors, draining lymph nodes, adjacent tissues (dated by TCRdb to 2015 to 2016). Libraries were built with multiplex PCR. This sample was sequenced with an Illumina HiSeq 2000. Starting from the raw public reads, TCRdb applied fastp trimming at Q25, assembled clones with MiXCR and retained in-frame beta chains. Here each entry gathers all rows of one CDR3 protein and keeps the most common genes and DNA. The sample has some 140,000 distinct CDR3 sequences on record, approximately 20% of them singletons. The ten largest account for around 2.6% of the sample. The axillary draining lymph nodes of breast cancer patients were the source of the lymph node samples. What was sequenced was axillary lymph node tissue. Every receptor here comes from a female donor with breast cancer. Some clones in this sample may be carry-over from other donors' samples.

The chain is built from TRBV28 and TRBJ1-5; D unclear. Germline values: CDR1 MDHEN, CDR2 SYDVKM. This CDR3 has 16 residues. The V gene lost 2 bases and the J gene lost 3 bases, with 14 bases spanning the gap. The CDR3 DNA reads as TGTGCCAGCAGTTTAGCTAGGACCGCCAACAATCAGCCCCAGCATTTT. Protein product: CASSLARTANNQPQHF.

The chain carries TRBV27 and TRBJ1-5; D is perhaps TRBD1 (5 bases). The V gene lost 6 bases and the J gene lost 3 bases, with 12 bases spanning the gap. Germline V gives CDR1 MNHEY, CDR2 SMNVEV (reference sequence). The CDR3 runs 14 residues. The CDR3 sequence is CASRGLGANQPQHF. The CDR3 coding sequence is TGTGCCAGCAGAGGGCTAGGGGCCAATCAGCCCCAGCATTTT.

Details on this clonotype: This may come from a read error, since a much larger clone is one base off. The J gene is TRBJ2-7, the V gene TRBV20-1; 13 positions agree with TRBD2. Germline loops: CDR1 DFQATT, CDR2 SNEGSKA (reference sequence). The length of the CDR3 is 15 residues. CDR3 sequence: CSATITSGRAYGQYF. In DNA, the CDR3 is TGCAGTGCTACTATAACTAGCGGGAGGGCCTACGGGCAGTACTTC.

On this clonotype: A much larger clone lies one base from this, so it may be a read error. The CDR3 end shows no conserved phenylalanine or tryptophan, and so a read error is likely. The V call is TRBV11-2, the J call TRBJ2-3; D is unclear. The V and J ends lost 0 bases and 2 bases respectively, with 9 bases between them. Germline CDR1 reads SGHAT; CDR2 reads FQNNGV. CDR3 size: 15 residues. CDR3 protein: CASSLEAGPTDTQYL. DNA of the CDR3: TGTGCCAGCAGCTTAGAGGCAGGACCCACAGATACGCAGTATCTT.

This clonotype has a count of ten or more. The chain carries TRBV20-1 and TRBJ1-2; D might be TRBD1 (6 bases). V was cut by 5 bases and J by 0 bases, with 10 bases left in between. Germline V lookup: CDR1 DFQATT, CDR2 SNEGSKA (reference sequence). The CDR3 has 13 amino acids. The CDR3 DNA reads as TGCAGTGCTTATGACAGGTCTAACTATGGCTACACCTTC. This codes for CSAYDRSNYGYTF.

J is TRBJ1-6 and V is TRBV27; D not certain. CDR1 and CDR2 (germline): MNHEY, SMNVEV (reference sequence). The CDR3 contains 14 residues. Here the CDR3 reads CGGSISGINSPLHF. The CDR3, as DNA: TGTGGCGGCAGTATCTCCGGGATTAATTCACCCCTCCACTTT.

This clonotype occurred many times. The rearrangement links TRBV4-1 to TRBJ2-1, with D perhaps matching TRBD1 or TRBD2 (5 bases each). Deletions cut 4 bases from V and 8 bases from J, with 21 bases between. The germline V gene has CDR1 MGHRA and CDR2 YSYEKL. This CDR3 has 16 residues. The CDR3, as DNA: TGCGCCAGCAGCCCGTCGAGGCCGGGGTACAGGTATGAGCAGTTCTTC. It yields the protein CASSPSRPGYRYEQFF.

This clonotype came up many times. The chain joins TRBV19 to TRBJ1-6, with a possible D match to TRBD1 (6 bases). From germline, CDR1 is LNHDA and CDR2 SQIVND (reference sequence). V shed 7 bases and J shed 11 bases, with 18 bases lying between them. The CDR3 is 14 residues long. CDR3 DNA sequence: TGTGCCAGTAAATTGCCGGGGGCGGGGGCACCCCTCCACTTT. It yields the protein CASKLPGAGAPLHF.

This clonotype was counted ten times or more. This sequence joins TRBV20-1 and TRBJ2-1, with 9 bases aligning to TRBD1. With V trimmed by 6 bases and J by 7 bases, 7 bases remained unmatched. In germline, CDR1 is DFQATT, CDR2 SNEGSKA (reference sequence). This CDR3 has 13 amino acids. The CDR3 sequence: CSAGRTGVNEQFF. The CDR3 DNA reads as TGCAGTGCCGGGCGGACAGGGGTAAATGAGCAGTTCTTC.

This clonotype was seen many times. Here the CDR3 DNA reads TGTGCCACCAGCAGAGTAAAGGGACTAGTGGGGAATGAGCAGTTCTTC. Translating it yields CATSRVKGLVGNEQFF. The chain uses TRBV15 and TRBJ2-1, with 8 bases aligning to TRBD2. The CDR3 loop spans 16 amino acids. J was trimmed by 7 bases and V by 1 base; bases with no gene match: 9. CDR1 and CDR2 from the germline V gene are LNHNV and YYDKDF (reference sequence).

This clonotype was seen ten or more times. The J gene is TRBJ1-6, the V gene TRBV6-4; D is undetermined. V lost 8 bases to trimming and J lost 4 bases, with 12 bases between them. The CDR3 loop spans 14 amino acids. Germline V CDR1 and CDR2: MRHNA, SNTAGT. CDR3 sequence: CASAVDGYNSPLHF. The DNA for the CDR3 is TGTGCCAGCGCCGTAGACGGTTATAATTCACCCCTCCACTTT.

Ten or more counts support this clonotype. This chain links TRBV11-3 with TRBJ2-7; TRBD1 is a possible D gene (5 bases). The CDR3 length is 15 residues. Deletions cut 5 bases from V and 2 bases from J, with 16 bases between. Germline V lookup: CDR1 SGHNT, CDR2 YENEEA. CDR3 bases: TGTGCCAGCAGCCTACAGGTTACACCTCCCTACGAGCAGTACTTC. This translates into CASSLQVTPPYEQYF. The full variable domain, its missing parts supplied by reference TRBV11-3 and TRBJ2-7, is EAGVVQSPRYKIIEKKQPVAFWCNPISGHNTLYWYLQNLGQGPELLIRYENEEAVDDSQLPKDRFSAERLKGVDSTLKIQPAELGDSAVYLCASSLQVTPPYEQYFGPGTRLTVT.

This clonotype was seen repeatedly, ten times or more. The chain combines TRBV12-3 or TRBV12-4 with TRBJ2-7, with 10 bases that match TRBD2. Trimming removed 3 bases from V and 6 bases from J; junction bases left unmatched: 2. CDR3 length equals 13 residues. CDR3 sequence reads: CASSLLAGGEQYF. The CDR3 nucleotides are TGTGCCAGCAGTTTGTTAGCGGGAGGCGAGCAGTACTTC.

At least ten counts were recorded for this clonotype. The CDR3 here is CASRARTGGHTRYSPDEQFF. CDR3 nucleotide sequence: TGTGCCAGTAGGGCTCGGACAGGGGGCCACACACGCTACAGTCCGGATGAGCAGTTCTTC. The V and J genes are TRBV19 and TRBJ2-1, with 11 bases identical to TRBD1. This CDR3 is 20 amino acids long. Trimming cost V 6 bases and J 8 bases; bases outside gene matches: 24. From germline, CDR1 is LNHDA and CDR2 SQIVND (reference sequence). The variable domain in full, with the rest retrieved from reference TRBV19 and TRBJ2-1, is DGGITQSPKYLFRKEGQNVTLSCEQNLNHDAMYWYRQDPGQGLRLIYYSQIVNDFQKGDIAEGYSVSREKKESFPLTVTSAQKNPTAFYLCASRARTGGHTRYSPDEQFFGPGTRLTVL.

This clonotype was recorded many times. The chain couples TRBV12-3 or TRBV12-4 to TRBJ2-3; no definite D call. The CDR3 has 16 amino acids. V lost 1 base and J 1 base, leaving 12 bases between the germline ends. The CDR3 DNA reads TGTGCCAGCAGTTTAGGGGTAGGAGCAGGCACAGATACGCAGTATTTT. Amino acids: CASSLGVGAGTDTQYF.

This clonotype has a count of ten or more. The gene calls are TRBV7-3 and TRBJ2-1; 9 bases line up with TRBD2. V gave up 5 bases and J gave up 0 bases; unmatched junction bases: 5. The CDR3 sequence is 16 residues long. The germline gives CDR1 SGHTA, CDR2 FQGTGA. This CDR3 reads CASSADSGSSYNEQFF. The CDR3, as DNA: TGTGCCAGCAGCGCCGATAGCGGGAGCTCCTACAATGAGCAGTTCTTC.

This clonotype was seen at least ten times. The chain links TRBV29-1 to TRBJ2-7, with 10 bases lining up with TRBD1. Germline values: CDR1 SQVTM, CDR2 ANQGSEA. The CDR3 is 12 residues long. V lost 6 bases to trimming and J lost 5 bases; unmatched junction nucleotides: 4. CDR3 amino acids: CSVRQGAHEQYF. Written as DNA, the CDR3 is TGCAGCGTGAGACAGGGGGCGCACGAGCAGTACTTC.

This clonotype occurred many times. The rearrangement links TRBV20-1 to TRBJ2-7; tentative D call: TRBD1 (6 bases). V was clipped by 0 bases and J by 6 bases, with 15 bases between them. The CDR3 has 14 residues. Germline loops: CDR1 DFQATT, CDR2 SNEGSKA (reference sequence). DNA for the CDR3: TGCAGTGCTAGAGATGTTCTTGGGGGCATCGAGCAGTACTTC. Translating gives CSARDVLGGIEQYF.

On this clonotype itself: This may stem from a read error, because a much larger clone lies one nucleotide away. The J gene is TRBJ2-3, the V gene TRBV2; D not resolved. V was trimmed by 6 bases and J by 2 bases, leaving 9 bases between them. Germline V gene lookup returns CDR1 SNHLY and CDR2 FYNNEI. The CDR3 has 13 amino acids. The CDR3 sequence is CASSGTNTDTQYF. CDR3 in DNA: TGTGCCAGCAGCGGAACTAACACAGATACGCAGTATTTT.

This clonotype was recorded many times. The V gene is TRBV5-6, the J gene TRBJ2-5, with D tentatively TRBD1 or TRBD2 (7 bases each). V shed 6 bases and J shed 4 bases, with 22 bases lying between them. Germline CDR1 SGHDT, CDR2 YYEEEE. The CDR3 loop spans 16 amino acids. The CDR3 coding sequence is TGTGCCAGCAATAGGGGGATGACAGGGAGGGGAGAGACCCAGTACTTC. It translates to CASNRGMTGRGETQYF.

This clonotype has a count of ten or more. The chain is built from TRBV20-1 and TRBJ1-5, with 7 bases lining up with TRBD1. The germline CDR1 and CDR2 sequences are DFQATT and SNEGSKA (reference sequence). V lost 3 bases to trimming and J lost 7 bases; unmatched junction nucleotides: 9. The CDR3 has 14 amino acids. CDR3: CSARERGRGQPQHF. Written as DNA, the CDR3 is TGCAGTGCTAGGGAAAGGGGGCGCGGGCAGCCCCAGCATTTT.

This clonotype was recorded a few times. The V call is TRBV28, the J call TRBJ1-4; 9 nucleotides match TRBD1. V lost 10 bases and J lost 6; bases outside the gene matches: 9. The CDR3 consists of 14 residues. CDR1 is MDHEN, CDR2 SYDVKM, per germline. The CDR3 bases are TGTGCCACCGAAAGGGGACAGGGCTATGAAAAACTGTTTTTT. Encoded protein: CATERGQGYEKLFF.

This clonotype was counted ten times or more. The gene calls are TRBV5-1 and TRBJ1-6; 7 bases align to TRBD1. Germline lookup yields CDR1 SGHRS and CDR2 YFSETQ. The V gene end was trimmed by 4 bases and the J gene end by 7 bases; junction bases not matched to a gene: 8. CDR3 length equals 15 residues. CDR3 nucleotide sequence: TGCGCCAGCAGCCCAAGGGGGACAGTCAATTCACCCCTCCACTTT. Protein: CASSPRGTVNSPLHF.